The clone carrying this T cell receptor (beta chain) was seen ten or more times. Its antigen remains unknown. Subjects with ophthalmopathy showed a Clinical Activity Score no lower than 3, a NOSPECS grade no lower than 4, and a duration shorter than 3 months. Thyroid ultrasound and orbital computed tomography, with clinical symptoms and serum thyroxine and TRAb, informed diagnoses. These data are taken from a study of T cells in Graves' hyperthyroidism and ophthalmopathy. Points from the study as a whole: Clonotypes that were expanded in thyroid above 0.001 mostly appeared in blood too. Separating ophthalmopathy from stable hyperthyroidism was achieved by a 13 V-J model.

Amplified regions were TCR beta CDR3 sequences from RNA transcripts. The HTBI primer set was used in a first-round RT-PCR of the TCR CDR3. TCRdb ran MiXCR on the multiplex PCR reads and lists one entry per CDR3 protein. The sample consists of 450,000 to 600,000 distinct CDR3 sequences, about 20% of them appearing once. This receptor was identified in a man in his forties with Graves' ophthalmopathy. Sequenced: blood.

DNA for the CDR3: TGTGCCAGCAGTCACCCCCCGGCAGGGGGGTATAAAGACGAGCAGTACTTC. It specifies CASSHPPAGGYKDEQYF. This rearrangement joins TRBV28 to TRBJ2-7, with D perhaps TRBD1 (7 bases). The CDR3 length is 17 residues. The germline V and J ends were trimmed by 5 bases and 5 bases, with 25 bases remaining between them. CDR1 is MDHEN and CDR2 is SYDVKM in the germline V gene.